The text below deals with one T cell receptor beta chain. Its antigen is not identified. V gave up 8 bases and J gave up 7 bases, with 14 bases separating them. Germline CDR1 is GTSNPN and CDR2 is SVGIG (reference sequence). This CDR3 spans 11 amino acids. PCR employed 60 Vbeta and 13 Jbeta primers. Profiling relied on immunoSEQ multiplex PCR, and the TCRdb table lists in-frame clones only, not all of them. The table shows around 100,000 clones, with about 77% occurring only once. This sample is part of a study of cytomegalovirus exposure and HLA in healthy donors. Study-wide findings and caveats: The analysis excluded some indistinguishable V segments, including TRBV6-2 and TRBV6-3.

The sequencing input was PBMCs. This sequence was found in a woman aged 18-35 years in good health and CMV-seropositive. The J gene is TRBJ2-5, the V gene TRBV30; D is unclear. This CDR3 reads CAGARIGTQYF. The CDR3 nucleotides read TGTGCCGGCGCTAGGATCGGGACCCAGTACTTC.